This T cell receptor (beta chain) appears in the sequencing data of a study of T cell responses to AZD1222 COVID-19 vaccine. This CDR3 comprises 14 residues. Germline loops: CDR1 LNHDA, CDR2 SQIVND (reference sequence). Trimming shortened V by 3 bases and J by 5 bases, and 13 bases separated the two germline ends. Assay used: immunoSEQ multiplex PCR; TCRdb lists only in-frame clones, some missing. Of about 78,000 clones listed, around four fifths are singletons. The sample consisted of peripheral blood, taken on day 0 of AZD1222 vaccination. This TCR came from an adult in good health. This chain connects TRBV19 to TRBJ1-2, with D tentatively TRBD1 (5 bases). CDR3 DNA: TGTGCCAGTAGTATTTCTACAGGCGAATATGGCTACACCTTC. Amino acids: CASSISTGEYGYTF.